The entry below describes one T cell receptor beta chain. The germline V gene has CDR1 LNHDA and CDR2 SQIVND (reference sequence). The CDR3 has 16 amino acids. The V and J ends lost 6 bases and 3 bases respectively, with 20 bases between them. This specimen belongs to a study of blood T cell repertoires in COVID-19. Using immunoSEQ multiplex PCR, the repertoire was profiled, and TCRdb retains in-frame clones only, with some absent. The sample includes 100,000 to 150,000 clones, approximately 88% seen only once; the top ten take more than 1.2%. The chain has TRBV19 and TRBJ2-5; D might be TRBD1 (6 bases). The sample comprised peripheral blood. The sequence was collected from a man between 60 and 75 years old with acute or convalescent COVID-19. The CDR3 reads CASSPRTVLFEETQYF. CDR3 DNA: TGTGCCAGTAGCCCAAGGACAGTCCTTTTCGAAGAGACCCAGTACTTC.